These 27 T cell receptor beta chains came from one sample sequenced in a study of T cell responses to AZD1222 COVID-19 vaccine. Some clones are missing from TCRdb's copy, which holds only in-frame ones; the method was immunoSEQ multiplex PCR. In the table there are about 53,000 clones, roughly 80% of which are singletons. This material consisted of peripheral blood, taken on day 0 of AZD1222 vaccination. The source of these receptors is an adult in good health.

J is TRBJ1-1 and V is TRBV19; no definite D call. Trimming stripped 2 bases from V and 2 bases from J, with 6 bases between. CDR1 and CDR2 from the germline V gene are LNHDA and SQIVND (reference sequence). This CDR3 is built from 13 residues. In nucleotides, the CDR3 is TGTGCCAGTAGTATATTGGGTAACACTGAAGCTTTCTTT. This gives the protein CASSILGNTEAFF.

The chain uses TRBV9 and TRBJ2-7; 10 nucleotides align to TRBD2. Germline V lookup: CDR1 SGDLS, CDR2 YYNGEE. The V segment lost 0 bases and the J segment 6 bases; nucleotides outside the gene matches: 3. The CDR3 length is 14 residues. CDR3: CASSVGLAGVEQYF. As DNA, the CDR3 is TGTGCCAGCAGCGTAGGGCTAGCGGGAGTCGAGCAGTACTTC.

J is TRBJ1-4 and V is TRBV4-2; 9 nucleotides align to TRBD1. This CDR3 region has 19 residues. V lost 3 bases, J lost 2 bases, and 13 bases stayed unmatched. Germline V gene sequence: CDR1 LGHNA, CDR2 YNFKEQ. DNA for the CDR3: TGTGCCAGCAGCCAGAGGTTTCGGGACAGGGAAACTACTAATGAAAAACTGTTTTTT. Encoded protein: CASSQRFRDRETTNEKLFF.

This chain uses TRBV5-8 with TRBJ2-5, with D maybe TRBD2 (7 bases). The CDR3 contains 15 residues. Germline V gene lookup returns CDR1 SGHTS and CDR2 YDEGEE. V lost 6 bases and J lost 1, with 16 bases in between. CDR3 sequence: CASTPGGARQETQYF. CDR3 DNA sequence: TGTGCCAGCACCCCTGGGGGGGCCCGCCAAGAGACCCAGTACTTC. The full variable domain, rest sourced from reference TRBV5-8 and TRBJ2-5, is EAGVTQSPTHLIKTRGQQATLRCSPISGHTSVYWYQQALGLGLQFLLWYDEGEERNRGNFPPRFSGRQFPNYSSELNVNALELEDSALYLCASTPGGARQETQYFGPGTRLLVL.

This chain links TRBV19 with TRBJ1-2, with no clear D. Germline-derived CDR1 and CDR2 are LNHDA and SQIVND (reference sequence). There are 12 residues in the CDR3. Trimming shortened V by 6 bases and J by 8 bases, and 13 bases separated the two germline ends. In nucleotides, the CDR3 is TGTGCCAGTAGCTACCTGACCGCGGGCTACACCTTC. It yields the protein CASSYLTAGYTF. Variable domain in full (rest from reference TRBV19 and TRBJ1-2): DGGITQSPKYLFRKEGQNVTLSCEQNLNHDAMYWYRQDPGQGLRLIYYSQIVNDFQKGDIAEGYSVSREKKESFPLTVTSAQKNPTAFYLCASSYLTAGYTFGSGTRLTVV.

The rearrangement joins TRBV5-1 to TRBJ2-2, with unresolved D. V shed 3 bases and J shed 0 bases, with 9 bases lying between them. This CDR3 region has 15 residues. From germline, CDR1 is SGHRS and CDR2 YFSETQ. The CDR3 protein is CASSYNTPNTGELFF. Written as DNA, the CDR3 is TGCGCCAGCAGCTATAACACCCCGAACACCGGGGAGCTGTTTTTT.

This CDR3 reads CASSLSGSSYNEQFF. The CDR3 DNA reads as TGTGCCAGCAGCCTTAGCGGGAGCTCCTACAATGAGCAGTTCTTC. V usage is TRBV11-1 and J usage is TRBJ2-1, with TRBD2 matching 9 bases. Looked up from germline, CDR1 is SGHAT and CDR2 is FQDESV (reference sequence). This CDR3 has 15 amino acids. The J segment lost 0 bases and the V segment lost 5 bases, leaving 2 bases of the junction unmatched.

This rearrangement joins TRBV30 to TRBJ2-7, with 11 bases that match TRBD1. This CDR3 is built from 16 residues. V shed 3 bases, J shed 3 bases, and the junction held 10 bases outside the gene matches. CDR1 GTSNPN and CDR2 SVGIG come from the germline V gene (reference sequence). For the CDR3, the DNA is TGTGCCTGGAGAACTAAACCGGGACAGGGGGTCTACGAGCAGTACTTC. Protein sequence: CAWRTKPGQGVYEQYF.

The chain recombines TRBV16 with TRBJ2-3; 7 nucleotides agree with TRBD2. The CDR3 extends over 15 amino acids. Trimming at V came to 8 bases and at J to 3 bases, leaving 11 bases not matched to a gene. Germline values: CDR1 KGHSY, CDR2 FQNENV. The CDR3 reads CASLGTRERTDTQYF. The CDR3 nucleotides read TGTGCCAGCCTAGGAACGCGGGAGAGGACAGATACGCAGTATTTT.

The rearrangement uses TRBV10-2 and TRBJ2-2; 7 nucleotides agree with TRBD2. The germline V gene has CDR1 WSHSY and CDR2 SAAADI. V was pared by 8 bases and J by 4 bases, with 10 bases of the junction left unmatched. The CDR3 totals 15 residues. The CDR3 DNA reads TGCGCCAGCGGGAGGACTAGTAGGACCACCGGGGAGCTGTTTTTT. This sequence encodes CASGRTSRTTGELFF.

V and J are TRBV29-1 and TRBJ1-2, with D perhaps TRBD1 (5 bases). Germline V gives CDR1 SQVTM, CDR2 ANQGSEA. V dropped 6 bases and J dropped 8 bases, with 13 bases sitting between them. CDR3 length equals 11 residues. CDR3 bases: TGCAGCGTAGTTACAGGTACCGGCTACACCTTC. Translating gives CSVVTGTGYTF.

The chain joins TRBV29-1 to TRBJ2-7; 11 bases are a match to TRBD2. The germline gives CDR1 SQVTM, CDR2 ANQGSEA. The V segment lost 7 bases and the J segment 0 bases; nucleotides outside the gene matches: 2. This CDR3 has 13 amino acids. CDR3 sequence: CSEGLAVSYEQYF. CDR3 in DNA: TGCAGCGAGGGACTAGCGGTCTCCTACGAGCAGTACTTC.

V usage is TRBV7-8 and J usage is TRBJ1-1, with TRBD1 matching over 10 bases. This CDR3 region has 14 residues. Trimming removed 3 bases from V and 3 bases from J; junction bases left unmatched: 1. Germline V gene sequence: CDR1 SGHVS, CDR2 FQNEAQ. The CDR3 protein is CASSLGTGDTEAFF. The CDR3 DNA sequence: TGTGCCAGCAGCTTGGGGACAGGGGACACTGAAGCTTTCTTT.

This chain uses TRBV6-5 with TRBJ2-7, with D possibly being TRBD1 (6 bases). Germline V gives CDR1 MNHEY, CDR2 SVGAGI. Trimming took 2 bases from V and 0 from J, leaving 11 bases between them. CDR3 length equals 15 residues. CDR3 in DNA: TGTGCCAGCAGTTACCGGACAGATAGCTCCTACGAGCAGTACTTC. Translating gives CASSYRTDSSYEQYF.

CDR3 in DNA: TGCGCCAGCAGCCAGGGCTTGTCCAGCACAGATACGCAGTATTTT. This translates into CASSQGLSSTDTQYF. The V gene is TRBV4-3, the J gene TRBJ2-3; D not certain. CDR3 length: 15 amino acids. The ends were cut back, 3 bases at V and 0 bases at J, with 10 bases in the middle. CDR1 LGHNA and CDR2 YSLEER come from the germline V gene.

V usage is TRBV4-3 and J usage is TRBJ1-3, with D hard to call. Looked up from germline, CDR1 is LGHNA and CDR2 is YSLEER. V lost 1 base and J lost 0, with 13 bases in between. This CDR3 region has 17 residues. The CDR3 DNA is TGCGCCAGCAGCCAAGGGGAGTGGCGCAGCTCTGGAAACACCATATATTTT. Translation gives CASSQGEWRSSGNTIYF.

This clone was observed once. The chain's CDR3 is CASSPPSRDRVTNEKLFF. The CDR3, as DNA: TGTGCCAGCTCACCACCGTCCCGGGACAGGGTAACTAATGAAAAACTGTTTTTT. The chain combines TRBV18 with TRBJ1-4, with 9 nucleotides matching TRBD1. The CDR3 length is 18 residues. J was trimmed by 1 base and V by 0 bases; bases with no gene match: 6. CDR1 KGHSH and CDR2 LQKENI come from the germline V gene. Filled out from reference TRBV18 and TRBJ1-4, the complete variable domain reads NAGVMQNPRHLVRRRGQEARLRCSPMKGHSHVYWYRQLPEEGLKFMVYLQKENIIDESGMPKERFSAEFPKEGPSILRIQQVVRGDSAAYFCASSPPSRDRVTNEKLFFGSGTQLSVL.

The chain employs TRBV5-1 and TRBJ1-2, with 7 bases that match TRBD1. Trimming at V came to 4 bases and at J to 4 bases, leaving 7 bases not matched to a gene. The CDR3 runs 14 residues. Looked up from germline, CDR1 is SGHRS and CDR2 is YFSETQ. The CDR3 DNA follows: TGCGCCAGCAGCACGGGACAGCAGTCCTATGGCTACACCTTC. This encodes CASSTGQQSYGYTF.

The chain recombines TRBV5-1 with TRBJ2-3, with 9 bases lining up with TRBD2. This CDR3 spans 16 amino acids. Germline V gene data show CDR1 as SGHRS and CDR2 as YFSETQ. V shed 0 bases and J 4 bases; nucleotides not matched to a gene: 6. CDR3 bases: TGCGCCAGCAGCTTGGCAGGTAGCGGGAGATCAGATACGCAGTATTTT. Amino acids: CASSLAGSGRSDTQYF.

This chain links TRBV9 with TRBJ2-3; 10 bases align to TRBD1. The CDR3 is 15 residues long. Germline-derived CDR1 and CDR2 are SGDLS and YYNGEE. Trimming at V came to 4 bases and at J to 4 bases, leaving 6 bases not matched to a gene. CDR3: CASSSGTGVSDTQYF. CDR3 nucleotides: TGTGCCAGCAGCTCAGGGACAGGGGTTTCAGATACGCAGTATTTT.

The chain uses TRBV11-3 and TRBJ2-5; D call uncertain. V shed 1 base and J shed 7 bases, with 10 bases lying between them. The CDR3 runs 13 residues. CDR1 is SGHNT, CDR2 YENEEA, per germline. The CDR3 nucleotides are TGTGCCAGCAGCTTAGTGAAGGCTCGGACCCAGTACTTC. Translating it yields CASSLVKARTQYF. The complete variable domain, with remaining parts taken from reference TRBV11-3 and TRBJ2-5, reads EAGVVQSPRYKIIEKKQPVAFWCNPISGHNTLYWYLQNLGQGPELLIRYENEEAVDDSQLPKDRFSAERLKGVDSTLKIQPAELGDSAVYLCASSLVKARTQYFGPGTRLLVL.

The chain employs TRBV5-1 and TRBJ2-1, with 10 bases identical to TRBD2. Germline V gene data show CDR1 as SGHRS and CDR2 as YFSETQ. After removal of 5 bases from V and 8 bases from J, the junction contained 13 bases not matched to a gene. CDR3 length: 16 amino acids. CDR3 sequence: CASSLETSGPVDEQFF. The DNA of the CDR3 is TGCGCCAGCAGTCTTGAGACTAGCGGGCCCGTCGATGAGCAGTTCTTC. The full variable domain, completed using reference TRBV5-1 and TRBJ2-1, is KAGVTQTPRYLIKTRGQQVTLSCSPISGHRSVSWYQQTPGQGLQFLFEYFSETQRNKGNFPGRFSGRQFSNSRSEMNVSTLELGDSALYLCASSLETSGPVDEQFFGPGTRLTVL.

This clone was counted once. The CDR3 DNA is TGTGCCAGCAGCTTGGAAGCTAGCGGGAGCGGCACCGGGGAGCTGTTTTTT. It translates to CASSLEASGSGTGELFF. The chain recombines TRBV5-4 with TRBJ2-2; 10 positions match TRBD2. Germline assignment: CDR1 SGHNT and CDR2 YYREEE (reference sequence). V trimming: 0 bases; J trimming: 4 bases; junction bases outside the gene matches: 6. This CDR3 is 17 amino acids long. Filled out from reference TRBV5-4 and TRBJ2-2, the complete variable domain reads ETGVTQSPTHLIKTRGQQVTLRCSSQSGHNTVSWYQQALGQGPQFIFQYYREEENGRGNFPPRFSGLQFPNYSSELNVNALELDDSALYLCASSLEASGSGTGELFFGEGSRLTVL.

This clone was detected only a few times. The chain joins TRBV5-4 to TRBJ2-3; 7 bases are a match to TRBD2. The CDR3 runs 15 residues. In germline, CDR1 is SGHNT, CDR2 YYREEE (reference sequence). V gave up 0 bases and J gave up 2 bases; unmatched junction bases: 3. CDR3 coding DNA: TGTGCCAGCAGCTTGGCGGGAGGCTTCACAGATACGCAGTATTTT. Protein product: CASSLAGGFTDTQYF.

This chain connects TRBV6-5 to TRBJ1-1, with D unclear. Trimming left V 8 bases short and J 1 base short, with 11 bases between. Germline assignment: CDR1 MNHEY and CDR2 SVGAGI. CDR3 size: 13 residues. CDR3 loop: CASPTERNTEAFF. The CDR3 DNA reads TGTGCCAGCCCCACGGAGAGGAACACTGAAGCTTTCTTT.

The sample holds one count of this clone. CDR3 region: CASSRGEWAPREKLFF. CDR3 bases: TGTGCCAGCAGCCGGGGCGAGTGGGCGCCTCGGGAAAAACTGTTTTTT. The V call is TRBV3-1 (or the pseudogene TRBV3-2), the J call TRBJ1-4; maybe TRBD1 (5 bases). The CDR3 has 16 amino acids. Looked up from germline, CDR1 is LGHDT and CDR2 is YNNKEL (reference sequence). The V gene lost 4 bases and the J gene lost 8 bases, with 20 bases spanning the gap.

The chain links TRBV18 to TRBJ2-3; 8 bases are shared with TRBD1. Per the germline V gene, CDR1 is KGHSH and CDR2 is LQKENI. This CDR3 has 16 residues. V trimming: 3 bases; J trimming: 5 bases; junction bases outside the gene matches: 10. The CDR3 DNA sequence: TGTGCCAGCTCACCCGGAGGACAGGGAAGTTTAGATACGCAGTATTTT. Amino acids: CASSPGGQGSLDTQYF.